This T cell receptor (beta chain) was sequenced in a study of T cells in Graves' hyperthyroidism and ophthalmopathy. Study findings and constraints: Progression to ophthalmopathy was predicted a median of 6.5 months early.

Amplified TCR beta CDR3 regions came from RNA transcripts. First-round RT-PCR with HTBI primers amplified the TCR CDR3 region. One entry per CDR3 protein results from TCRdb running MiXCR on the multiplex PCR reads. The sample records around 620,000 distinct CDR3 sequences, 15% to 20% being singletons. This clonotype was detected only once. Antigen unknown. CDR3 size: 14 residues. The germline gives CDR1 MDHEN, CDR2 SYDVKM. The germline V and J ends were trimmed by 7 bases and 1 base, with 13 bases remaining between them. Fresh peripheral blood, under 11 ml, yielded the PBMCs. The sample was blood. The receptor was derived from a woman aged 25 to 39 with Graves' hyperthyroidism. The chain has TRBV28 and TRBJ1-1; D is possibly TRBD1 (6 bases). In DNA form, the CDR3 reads TGTGCCAGCACCCCCGGACAGCCGAACACTGAAGCTTTCTTT. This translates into CASTPGQPNTEAFF. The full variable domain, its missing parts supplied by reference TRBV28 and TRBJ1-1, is DVKVTQSSRYLVKRTGEKVFLECVQDMDHENMFWYRQDPGLGLRLIYFSYDVKMKEKGDIPEGYSVSREKKERFSLILESASTNQTSMYLCASTPGQPNTEAFFGQGTRLTVV.